Following are 19 T cell receptor beta chains from one sample sequenced in a study of early T cells in non-severe SARS-CoV-2 infection. TCRdb reprocessed the 5' RACE reads via MiXCR and lists one record per CDR3 protein. This table holds approximately 65,000 distinct CDR3 sequences, 9% to 15% found once. The sample consisted of whole blood. These receptor sequences come from an adult who was a healthcare worker with PCR-confirmed SARS-CoV-2 infection or an uninfected control (not recorded which).

This clonotype was seen many times. The rearrangement joins TRBV7-2 to TRBJ1-5, with TRBD1 matching over 7 bases. The CDR3 is 14 residues long. V shed 4 bases and J 11 bases; nucleotides not matched to a gene: 11. Germline-derived CDR1 and CDR2 are SGHTA and FQGNSA. The CDR3 here is CASSSGQARSTQHF. The DNA for the CDR3 is TGTGCCAGCAGCTCAGGACAGGCGCGATCAACCCAGCATTTT.

The rearrangement links TRBV2 to TRBJ2-7, with TRBD1 identical over 7 bases. Germline assignment: CDR1 SNHLY and CDR2 FYNNEI. V dropped 6 bases and J dropped 1; count of bases not matched to a gene: 3. The CDR3 length is 13 residues. CDR3 nucleotides: TGTGCCAGCAGAAGCAGGGGGTCCTACGAGCAGTACTTC. Its translation: CASRSRGSYEQYF.

This clonotype was seen many times. This rearrangement joins TRBV11-2 to TRBJ2-7; 7 bases are shared with TRBD2. J lost 7 bases, V lost 1 base, and 7 bases had no gene match. The CDR3 loop spans 14 amino acids. Germline CDR1 is SGHAT and CDR2 is FQNNGV. CDR3 nucleotides: TGTGCCAGCAGCTTAGGCGGTGGAGCGGGGGAGCAGTACTTC. Translation gives CASSLGGGAGEQYF.

V gene TRBV7-8 combines with J gene TRBJ2-2; maybe TRBD2 (5 bases). The CDR3 extends over 14 amino acids. Looked up from germline, CDR1 is SGHVS and CDR2 is FQNEAQ. V was pared by 5 bases and J by 7 bases, with 14 bases between. In DNA form, the CDR3 reads TGTGCCAGCAGCACTACTAGACTCAGCGGGGAGCTGTTTTTT. Translation gives CASSTTRLSGELFF.

The table lists this clonotype with a few counts. The chain couples TRBV9 to TRBJ2-2; D possibly matches TRBD1 or TRBD2 (5 bases each). The germline gives CDR1 SGDLS, CDR2 YYNGEE. This CDR3 is built from 17 residues. With 0 bases removed from V and 5 bases from J, the gap between germline ends came to 17 bases. CDR3 sequence reads: CASSVGGTEGMTGELFF. The CDR3 coding sequence is TGTGCCAGCAGCGTAGGAGGGACCGAGGGGATGACCGGGGAGCTGTTTTTT.

This clonotype was detected many times. The genes are TRBV10-2 and TRBJ1-5; a weak D match, TRBD1 (6 bases). V lost 6 bases and J 5 bases, leaving 20 bases between the germline ends. Looked up from germline, CDR1 is WSHSY and CDR2 is SAAADI. CDR3 length: 16 amino acids. This chain's CDR3 is CASSGGLRTAYQPQHF. The CDR3, as DNA: TGCGCCAGCAGCGGAGGACTAAGGACAGCTTATCAGCCCCAGCATTTT.

The sample holds many counts of this clonotype. The chain has TRBV5-1 and TRBJ1-1, with D maybe TRBD1 (6 bases). CDR3 length: 13 residues. The germline V gene encodes CDR1 SGHRS and CDR2 YFSETQ. Deletions cut 4 bases from V and 4 bases from J, with 11 bases between. This CDR3 is CASSQQGSTEAFF. The CDR3 DNA reads as TGCGCCAGCAGCCAACAGGGATCCACTGAAGCTTTCTTT.

The sample holds a few counts of this clonotype. This sequence joins TRBV19 and TRBJ1-1, with a tentative D call TRBD1 (6 bases). The CDR3 is made up of 12 amino acids. Germline V gives CDR1 LNHDA, CDR2 SQIVND (reference sequence). Trimming took 4 bases from V and 8 from J, leaving 11 bases between them. In DNA form, the CDR3 reads TGTGCCAGTAGTAAATACCAGGGGGAAGCTTTCTTT. It is translated as CASSKYQGEAFF.

The gene calls are TRBV13 and TRBJ2-1, with 11 positions matching TRBD2. The V gene end was trimmed by 5 bases and the J gene end by 7 bases; junction bases not matched to a gene: 7. The germline gives CDR1 PRHDT, CDR2 FYEKMQ (reference sequence). The CDR3 consists of 15 residues. DNA for the CDR3: TGTGCCAGCAGCCCAACCGGGACTAGCGGTAATGAGCAGTTCTTC. This gives the protein CASSPTGTSGNEQFF.

The J gene is TRBJ1-1, the V gene TRBV10-3; D gene uncertain. V gave up 0 bases and J gave up 4 bases, with 12 bases separating them. The CDR3 loop spans 15 amino acids. CDR1 and CDR2 from the germline V gene are ENHRY and SYGVKD. The CDR3 bases are TGTGCCATCAGTGAGTCCCCTCGAGCAGCCACTGAAGCTTTCTTT. It encodes CAISESPRAATEAFF.

The rearrangement links TRBV12-3 or TRBV12-4 to TRBJ1-3; D is uncertain. This CDR3 contains 12 residues. Trimming pared 7 bases from V and 3 bases from J, leaving 7 bases between. CDR3 DNA: TGTGCCAGCAAACCGAATGGAAACACCATATATTTT. It encodes CASKPNGNTIYF.

This chain links TRBV29-1 with TRBJ2-7, with D tentatively TRBD1 (6 bases). V was trimmed by 4 bases and J by 6 bases, leaving 16 bases between them. Per germline, CDR1 SQVTM and CDR2 ANQGSEA. The length of the CDR3 is 13 residues. The CDR3 DNA reads TGCAGCGTTGTGAAGGACAGTATGGGCGAGCAGTACTTC. It encodes CSVVKDSMGEQYF.

This clonotype was counted at least ten times. V is TRBV10-3 and J is TRBJ2-3; D ambiguous. Germline assignment: CDR1 ENHRY and CDR2 SYGVKD. Trimming shortened V by 3 bases and J by 0 bases, and 10 bases separated the two germline ends. The CDR3 totals 15 residues. The chain's CDR3 is CAISDPPPSTDTQYF. In DNA, the CDR3 is TGTGCCATCAGTGACCCGCCACCTAGCACAGATACGCAGTATTTT.

Details on this clonotype: A much larger clone differs from this one at a single base, so this may be a read error. The rearrangement uses TRBV13 and TRBJ2-1, with 7 nucleotides matching TRBD1. This CDR3 contains 14 residues. The germline V gene has CDR1 PRHDT and CDR2 FYEKMQ (reference sequence). Trimming at V came to 6 bases and at J to 3 bases, leaving 5 bases not matched to a gene. The CDR3 region is CASSFGTVYNEQFF. The CDR3 nucleotides read TGTGCCAGCAGTTTCGGGACAGTCTACAATGAGCAGTTCTTC.

This clonotype was counted a few times. The rearrangement links TRBV12-3 or TRBV12-4 to TRBJ1-4, with 7 bases lining up with TRBD1. The CDR3 contains 14 residues. V shed 8 bases and J 5 bases; nucleotides not matched to a gene: 8. The CDR3 sequence: CASGTGVGNEKLFF. In DNA form, the CDR3 reads TGTGCCAGCGGAACAGGGGTCGGGAATGAAAAACTGTTTTTT.

The rearrangement links TRBV20-1 to TRBJ2-2; 11 nucleotides line up with TRBD2. CDR1 DFQATT and CDR2 SNEGSKA come from the germline V gene (reference sequence). The junction had 2 bases not matched to a gene; V was cut back by 3 bases and J by 5 bases. The CDR3 length is 14 residues. Here the CDR3 reads CSARVAGGTGELFF. Here the CDR3 DNA reads TGCAGTGCTAGGGTAGCGGGGGGGACCGGGGAGCTGTTTTTT.

This clonotype was detected only a few times. The CDR3 DNA reads as TGTGCCATCAGTGATTGGGAGACCCAGTACTTC. Protein sequence: CAISDWETQYF. V and J are TRBV10-3 and TRBJ2-5, with D hard to call. CDR3 length: 11 residues. V lost 3 bases and J 5 bases, leaving 4 bases between the germline ends. In germline, CDR1 is ENHRY, CDR2 SYGVKD.

This clonotype appeared many times. The rearrangement joins TRBV6-5 to TRBJ1-1, with D uncertain. The V and J ends lost 8 bases and 1 base respectively, with 11 bases between them. CDR1 is MNHEY, CDR2 SVGAGI, per germline. The CDR3 covers 13 residues. The CDR3 bases are TGTGCCAGCGGGTGGACGGGGAACACTGAAGCTTTCTTT. It translates to CASGWTGNTEAFF.

This clonotype was observed at least ten times. The chain couples TRBV20-1 to TRBJ2-2; no definite D call. V lost 5 bases to trimming and J lost 4 bases, with 8 bases between them. The CDR3 consists of 12 residues. Germline CDR1 and CDR2: DFQATT and SNEGSKA (reference sequence). The CDR3 bases are TGCAGTGCTTTTGCCTCCACCGGGGAGCTGTTTTTT. Amino acid sequence: CSAFASTGELFF.